The 6 T cell receptor beta chains below all came from one sample that was sequenced in a study of cytomegalovirus exposure and HLA in healthy donors. Clones were sequenced by immunoSEQ multiplex PCR, and TCRdb holds only the in-frame ones, with some missing. Of roughly 100,000 clones in the sample, 88% were seen once. Sequencing was carried out using PBMCs. The receptor set was obtained from a woman aged 18-29 years in good health and CMV-seropositive.

The rearrangement joins TRBV18 to TRBJ1-1; 8 bases align to TRBD1. CDR3 size: 13 residues. CDR1 and CDR2 (germline): KGHSH, LQKENI. V was clipped by 6 bases and J by 5 bases; unmatched bases: 5. The CDR3 nucleotides are TGTGCCAGCTCCGACAGGGGATTGACTGAAGCTTTCTTT. This translates into CASSDRGLTEAFF.

The chain carries TRBV27 and TRBJ1-5; TRBD1 matches at 9 bases. The CDR3 is 19 amino acids. The germline V gene has CDR1 MNHEY and CDR2 SMNVEV (reference sequence). With 4 bases clipped from V and 0 bases from J, the junction kept 13 bases outside the gene matches. In DNA, the CDR3 is TGTGCCAGCAGTTCCACCCGAGGGACAGGGAGAGGTAGCAATCAGCCCCAGCATTTT. This encodes CASSSTRGTGRGSNQPQHF.

The chain uses TRBV7-9 and TRBJ2-1; no clear D gene. Germline V gene data show CDR1 as SEHNR and CDR2 as FQNEAQ (reference sequence). The CDR3 has 14 residues. Trimming pared 0 bases from V and 0 bases from J, leaving 3 bases between. This CDR3 reads CASSLASSYNEQFF. In nucleotides, the CDR3 is TGTGCCAGCAGCTTAGCGAGCTCCTACAATGAGCAGTTCTTC. Combining the CDR3 with reference TRBV7-9 and TRBJ2-1 gives the whole variable domain DTGVSQNPRHKITKRGQNVTFRCDPISEHNRLYWYRQTLGQGPEFLTYFQNEAQLEKSRLLSDRFSAERPKGSFSTLEIQRTEQGDSAMYLCASSLASSYNEQFFGPGTRLTVL.

About this clone: This could be a read error, since a much larger clone is one nucleotide away. Distinct nucleotide sequences in the sample also encode this CDR3. The chain is built from TRBV29-1 and TRBJ2-2; TRBD2 might be the D (6 bases). Germline V gives CDR1 SQVTM, CDR2 ANQGSEA. CDR3 length equals 14 residues. CDR3 amino acids: CSVRGDRDTGELFF. In nucleotides, the CDR3 is TGCAGCGTGCGCGGGGACCGAGACACTGGGGAGCTGTTTTTT.

The CDR3 sequence: CATSFDYDTQYF. CDR3 sequence (DNA): TGTGCCACCAGCTTCGACTATGATACGCAGTATTTT. The rearrangement links TRBV15 to TRBJ2-3; D possibly corresponds to TRBD2 (5 bases). Germline V CDR1 and CDR2: LNHNV, YYDKDF (reference sequence). The V end lost 5 bases, the J end lost 6 bases, and 9 bases lay between the germline ends. The CDR3 is made up of 12 amino acids. Variable domain in full (rest from reference TRBV15 and TRBJ2-3): DAMVIQNPRYQVTQFGKPVTLSCSQTLNHNVMYWYQQKSSQAPKLLFHYYDKDFNNEADTPDNFQSRRPNTSFCFLDIRSPGLGDTAMYLCATSFDYDTQYFGPGTRLTVL.

This chain joins TRBV10-3 and TRBJ2-5; 7 positions agree with TRBD1. CDR3 size: 13 residues. Per germline, CDR1 ENHRY and CDR2 SYGVKD. The V segment lost 4 bases and the J segment 1 base; nucleotides outside the gene matches: 0. The CDR3 coding sequence is TGTGCCATCAGTGGGGACAGCCAAGAGACCCAGTACTTC. This translates into CAISGDSQETQYF.